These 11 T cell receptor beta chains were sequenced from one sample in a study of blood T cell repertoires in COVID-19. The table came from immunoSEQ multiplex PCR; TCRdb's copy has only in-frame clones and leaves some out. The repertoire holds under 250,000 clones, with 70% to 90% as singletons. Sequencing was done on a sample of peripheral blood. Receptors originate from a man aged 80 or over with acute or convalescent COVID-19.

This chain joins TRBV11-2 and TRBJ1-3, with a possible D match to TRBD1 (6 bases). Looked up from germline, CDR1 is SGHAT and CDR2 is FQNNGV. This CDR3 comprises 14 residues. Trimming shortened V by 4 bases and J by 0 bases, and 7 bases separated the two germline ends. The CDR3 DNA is TGTGCCAGCAGCTGGACAGACTCTGGAAACACCATATATTTT. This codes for CASSWTDSGNTIYF.

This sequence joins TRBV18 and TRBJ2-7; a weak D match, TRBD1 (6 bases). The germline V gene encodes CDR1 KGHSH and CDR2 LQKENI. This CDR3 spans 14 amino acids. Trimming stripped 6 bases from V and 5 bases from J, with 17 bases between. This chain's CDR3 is CASSLNRASDEQYF. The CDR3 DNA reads TGTGCCAGCTCCTTAAACAGGGCTTCGGACGAGCAGTACTTC.

The CDR3 loop is CASSLSVGRNEQFF. DNA for the CDR3: TGTGCCAGCAGCTTAAGCGTAGGGAGGAATGAGCAGTTCTTC. The V and J genes are TRBV11-1 and TRBJ2-1; D is perhaps TRBD2 (6 bases). CDR1 is SGHAT and CDR2 is FQDESV in the germline V gene (reference sequence). This CDR3 is built from 14 residues. Trimming took 2 bases from V and 7 from J, leaving 12 bases between them.

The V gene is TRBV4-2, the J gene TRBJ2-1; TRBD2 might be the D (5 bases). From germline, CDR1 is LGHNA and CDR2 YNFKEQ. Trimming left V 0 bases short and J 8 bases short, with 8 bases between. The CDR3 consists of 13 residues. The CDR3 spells CASSQDRGDEQFF. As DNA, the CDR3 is TGTGCCAGCAGCCAAGATCGGGGTGATGAGCAGTTCTTC.

The CDR3 DNA sequence: TGTGCCAGCAGCCTAGCGGGGGGCTATCAGCCCCAGCATTTT. Its protein is CASSLAGGYQPQHF. The chain recombines TRBV5-8 with TRBJ1-5; the D gene is possibly TRBD1 (6 bases). Trimming took off 4 bases at V and 5 bases at J, with 13 bases between the two ends. This CDR3 contains 14 residues. Germline values: CDR1 SGHTS, CDR2 YDEGEE.

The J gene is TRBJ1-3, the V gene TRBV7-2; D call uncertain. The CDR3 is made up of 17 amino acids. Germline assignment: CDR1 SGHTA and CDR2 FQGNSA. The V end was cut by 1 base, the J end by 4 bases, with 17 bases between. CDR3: CASSLGPGRAGGNTIYF. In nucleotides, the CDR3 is TGTGCCAGCAGCTTAGGCCCAGGAAGAGCGGGGGGAAACACCATATATTTT. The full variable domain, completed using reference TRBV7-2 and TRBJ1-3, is GAGVSQSPSNKVTEKGKDVELRCDPISGHTALYWYRQSLGQGLEFLIYFQGNSAPDKSGLPSDRFSAERTGGSVSTLTIQRTQQEDSAVYLCASSLGPGRAGGNTIYFGEGSWLTVV.

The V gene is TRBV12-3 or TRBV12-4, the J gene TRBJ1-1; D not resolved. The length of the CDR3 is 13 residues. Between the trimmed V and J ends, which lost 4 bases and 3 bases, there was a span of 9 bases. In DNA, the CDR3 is TGTGCCAGCAGTTGGGCGAAGGACACTGAAGCTTTCTTT. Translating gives CASSWAKDTEAFF.

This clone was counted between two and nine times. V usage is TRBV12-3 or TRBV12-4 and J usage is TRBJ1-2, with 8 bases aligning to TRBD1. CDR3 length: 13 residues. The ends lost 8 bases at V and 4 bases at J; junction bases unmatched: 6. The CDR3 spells CASGQGLIYGYTF. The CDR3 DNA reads TGTGCCAGCGGACAGGGCCTTATCTATGGCTACACCTTC.

CDR3 DNA: TGTGCCAGCAGTGAAGGGGGACAATACTCCTACGAGCAGTACTTC. It codes for CASSEGGQYSYEQYF. This chain connects TRBV2 to TRBJ2-7; weak D call: TRBD1 (6 bases). Between the trimmed V and J ends, which lost 1 base and 0 bases, there was a span of 10 bases. The CDR3 contains 15 residues. CDR1 is SNHLY and CDR2 is FYNNEI in the germline V gene.

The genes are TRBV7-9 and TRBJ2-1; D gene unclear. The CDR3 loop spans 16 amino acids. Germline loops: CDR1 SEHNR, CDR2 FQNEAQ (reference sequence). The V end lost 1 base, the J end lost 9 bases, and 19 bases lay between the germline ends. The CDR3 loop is CASSLGTSAGIGEQFF. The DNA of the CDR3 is TGTGCCAGCAGCTTAGGTACGTCAGCAGGTATAGGTGAGCAGTTCTTC.

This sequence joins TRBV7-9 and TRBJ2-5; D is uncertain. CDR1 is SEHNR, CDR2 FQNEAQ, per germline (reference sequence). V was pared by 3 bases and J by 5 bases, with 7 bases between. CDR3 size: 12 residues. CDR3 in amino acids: CASSFEPETQYF. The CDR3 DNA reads TGTGCCAGCAGCTTTGAGCCTGAGACCCAGTACTTC. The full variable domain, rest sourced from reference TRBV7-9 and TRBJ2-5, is DTGVSQNPRHKITKRGQNVTFRCDPISEHNRLYWYRQTLGQGPEFLTYFQNEAQLEKSRLLSDRFSAERPKGSFSTLEIQRTEQGDSAMYLCASSFEPETQYFGPGTRLLVL.